This T cell receptor beta chain comes out of a study of T cells after yellow fever vaccination. Study-level findings and limits: The study found a weaker secondary response that peaked faster, day 5 versus 15.

TCRdb processed the 5' RACE reads anew with MiXCR; each CDR3 protein has one entry. Here the sample spans fewer than 650,000 distinct CDR3 sequences, 21% being singletons. To note about this clonotype: No antigen is known for it.

Germline V lookup: CDR1 DFQATT, CDR2 SNEGSKA (reference sequence). This CDR3 is 13 amino acids long. The germline V and J ends were trimmed by 3 bases and 0 bases, with 5 bases remaining between them. V usage is TRBV20-1 and J usage is TRBJ1-4; D gene uncertain. This clonotype originated in a man aged 18 to 29 who received the YFV17D yellow fever vaccine. The sequencing here drew on PBMCs, taken approximately 20 days after the first yellow fever vaccination. The CDR3 DNA follows: TGCAGTGCTAGTGCTGCAACTAATGAAAAACTGTTTTTT. It yields the protein CSASAATNEKLFF.